This T cell receptor (beta chain) is drawn from a study of blood T cell repertoires in COVID-19. V lost 2 bases and J lost 11; bases outside the gene matches: 4. This CDR3 has 12 residues. Germline-derived CDR1 and CDR2 are LGHDT and YNNKEL (reference sequence). Some clones are missing from TCRdb's copy, which holds only in-frame ones; the method was immunoSEQ multiplex PCR. In the table there are 190,000 or so clones, around nine tenths of which are singletons. The chain uses TRBV3-1 (or the pseudogene TRBV3-2) and TRBJ1-1; 8 bases are a match to TRBD1. The source is a woman aged 25 to 39 who had been exposed to COVID-19. Sequenced: PBMCs or T cells enriched from blood (not recorded which). CDR3 sequence reads: CASSQRTGSAFF. Here the CDR3 DNA reads TGTGCCAGCAGCCAACGGACAGGGTCGGCTTTCTTT.